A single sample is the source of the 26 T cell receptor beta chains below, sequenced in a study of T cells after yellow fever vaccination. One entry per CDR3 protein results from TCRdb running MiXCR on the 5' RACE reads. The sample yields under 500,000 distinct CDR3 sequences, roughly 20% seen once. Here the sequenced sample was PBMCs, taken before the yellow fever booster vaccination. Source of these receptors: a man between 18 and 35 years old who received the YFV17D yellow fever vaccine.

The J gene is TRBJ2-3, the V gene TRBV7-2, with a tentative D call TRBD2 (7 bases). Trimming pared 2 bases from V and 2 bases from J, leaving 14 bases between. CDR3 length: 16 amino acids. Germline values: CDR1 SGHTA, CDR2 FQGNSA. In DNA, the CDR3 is TGTGCCAGCAGCTTATTAGGGGGGGGTCTCACAGATACGCAGTATTTT. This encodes CASSLLGGGLTDTQYF.

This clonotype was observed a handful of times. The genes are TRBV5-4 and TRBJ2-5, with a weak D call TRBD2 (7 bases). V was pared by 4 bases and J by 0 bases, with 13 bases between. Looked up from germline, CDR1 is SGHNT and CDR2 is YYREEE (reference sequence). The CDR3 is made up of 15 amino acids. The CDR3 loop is CASSPKGGYQETQYF. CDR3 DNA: TGTGCCAGCAGCCCTAAGGGGGGGTACCAAGAGACCCAGTACTTC.

Written as DNA, the CDR3 is TGCAGTGCCCGGGGGGGCCTAAACACCGGGGAGCTGTTTTTT. Translating it yields CSARGGLNTGELFF. The V gene is TRBV20-1, the J gene TRBJ2-2; TRBD2 matches at 8 bases. Germline V gene data show CDR1 as DFQATT and CDR2 as SNEGSKA (reference sequence). The CDR3 covers 14 residues. Trimming at V came to 6 bases and at J to 2 bases, leaving 5 bases not matched to a gene.

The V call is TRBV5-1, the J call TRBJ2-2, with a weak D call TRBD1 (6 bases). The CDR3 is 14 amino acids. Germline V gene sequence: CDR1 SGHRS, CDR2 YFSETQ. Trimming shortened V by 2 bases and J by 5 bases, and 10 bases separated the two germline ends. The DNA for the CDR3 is TGCGCCAGCAGCTTATACAGGGTTACCGGGGAGCTGTTTTTT. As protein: CASSLYRVTGELFF.

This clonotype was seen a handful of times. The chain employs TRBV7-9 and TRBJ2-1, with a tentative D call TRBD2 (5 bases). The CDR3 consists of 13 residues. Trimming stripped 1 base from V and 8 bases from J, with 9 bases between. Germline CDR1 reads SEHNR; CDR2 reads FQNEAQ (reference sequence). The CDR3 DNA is TGTGCCAGCAGCTTAGGGGCGCGGGATGAGCAGTTCTTC. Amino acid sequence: CASSLGARDEQFF.

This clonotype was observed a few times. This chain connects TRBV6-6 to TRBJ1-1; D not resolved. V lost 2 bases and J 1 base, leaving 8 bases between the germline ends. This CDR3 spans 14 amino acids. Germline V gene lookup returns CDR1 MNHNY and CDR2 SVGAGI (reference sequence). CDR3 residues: CASSYLDPNTEAFF. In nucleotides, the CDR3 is TGTGCCAGCAGTTACCTGGACCCGAACACTGAAGCTTTCTTT.

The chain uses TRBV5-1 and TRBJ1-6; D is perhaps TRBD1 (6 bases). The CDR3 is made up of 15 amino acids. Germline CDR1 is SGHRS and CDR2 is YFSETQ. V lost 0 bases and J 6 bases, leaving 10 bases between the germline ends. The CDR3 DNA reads TGCGCCAGCAGCTTGGTGTCAGGGGTTAATTCACCCCTCCACTTT. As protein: CASSLVSGVNSPLHF.

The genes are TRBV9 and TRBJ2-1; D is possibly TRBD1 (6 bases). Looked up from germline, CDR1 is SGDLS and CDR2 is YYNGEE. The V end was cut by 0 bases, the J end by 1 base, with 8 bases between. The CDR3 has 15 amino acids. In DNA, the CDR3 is TGTGCCAGCAGCGTAGTCAGGGGATCCTACAATGAGCAGTTCTTC. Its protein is CASSVVRGSYNEQFF.

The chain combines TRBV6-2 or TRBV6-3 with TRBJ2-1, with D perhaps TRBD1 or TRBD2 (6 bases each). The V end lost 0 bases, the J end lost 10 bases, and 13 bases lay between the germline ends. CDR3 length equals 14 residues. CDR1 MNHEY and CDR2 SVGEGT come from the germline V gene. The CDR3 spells CASSYSTRGQEQFF. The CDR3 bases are TGTGCCAGCAGTTACTCTACCCGGGGGCAGGAGCAGTTCTTC.

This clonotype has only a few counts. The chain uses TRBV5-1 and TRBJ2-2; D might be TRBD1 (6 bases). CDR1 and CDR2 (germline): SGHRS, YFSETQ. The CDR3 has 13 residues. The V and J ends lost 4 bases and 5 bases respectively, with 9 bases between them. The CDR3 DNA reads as TGCGCCAGCAGCACTCAGGGGACCGGGGAGCTGTTTTTT. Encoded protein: CASSTQGTGELFF.

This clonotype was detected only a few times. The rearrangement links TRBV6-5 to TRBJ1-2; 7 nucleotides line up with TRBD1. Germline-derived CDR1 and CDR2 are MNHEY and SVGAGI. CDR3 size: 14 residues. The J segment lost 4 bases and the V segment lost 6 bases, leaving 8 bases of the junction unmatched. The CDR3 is CASRKTGVVYGYTF. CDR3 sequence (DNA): TGTGCCAGCAGGAAAACAGGGGTGGTCTATGGCTACACCTTC.

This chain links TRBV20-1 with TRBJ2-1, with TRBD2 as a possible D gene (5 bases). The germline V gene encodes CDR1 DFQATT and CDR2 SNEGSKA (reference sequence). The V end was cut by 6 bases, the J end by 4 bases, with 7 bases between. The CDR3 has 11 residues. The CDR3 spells CSAGEYNEQFF. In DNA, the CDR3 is TGCAGTGCCGGGGAGTACAATGAGCAGTTCTTC.

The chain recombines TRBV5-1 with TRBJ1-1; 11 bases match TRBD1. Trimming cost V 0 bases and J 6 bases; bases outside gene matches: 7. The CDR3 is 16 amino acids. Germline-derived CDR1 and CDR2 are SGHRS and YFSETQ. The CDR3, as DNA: TGCGCCAGCAGCTTGGGGACAGGGGGCGGGGGCGCTGAAGCTTTCTTT. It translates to CASSLGTGGGGAEAFF.

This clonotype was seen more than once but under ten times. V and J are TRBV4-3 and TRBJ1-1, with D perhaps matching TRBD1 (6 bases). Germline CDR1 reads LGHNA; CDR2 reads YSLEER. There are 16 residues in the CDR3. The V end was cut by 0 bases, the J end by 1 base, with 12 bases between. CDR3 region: CASSQDGRTENTEAFF. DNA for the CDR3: TGCGCCAGCAGCCAAGATGGTAGGACAGAGAACACTGAAGCTTTCTTT.

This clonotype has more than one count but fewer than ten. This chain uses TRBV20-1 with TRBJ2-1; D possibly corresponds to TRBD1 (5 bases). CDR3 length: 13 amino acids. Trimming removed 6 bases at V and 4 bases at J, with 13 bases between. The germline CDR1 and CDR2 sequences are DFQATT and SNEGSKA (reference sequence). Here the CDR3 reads CSANSGLYNEQFF. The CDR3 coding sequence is TGCAGTGCCAACTCAGGGTTATACAATGAGCAGTTCTTC.

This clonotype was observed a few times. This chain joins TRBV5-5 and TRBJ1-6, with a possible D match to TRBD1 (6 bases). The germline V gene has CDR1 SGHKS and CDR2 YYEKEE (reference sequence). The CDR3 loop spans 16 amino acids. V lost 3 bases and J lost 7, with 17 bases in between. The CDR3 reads CASSSQGQGLNSPLHF. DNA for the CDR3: TGTGCCAGCAGCTCTCAGGGGCAGGGATTAAATTCACCCCTCCACTTT.

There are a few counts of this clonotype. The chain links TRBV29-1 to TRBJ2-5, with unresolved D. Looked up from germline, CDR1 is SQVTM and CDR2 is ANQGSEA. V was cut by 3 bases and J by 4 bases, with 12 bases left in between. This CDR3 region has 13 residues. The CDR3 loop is CSVDGREGETQYF. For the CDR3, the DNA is TGCAGCGTTGATGGTAGGGAAGGAGAGACCCAGTACTTC.

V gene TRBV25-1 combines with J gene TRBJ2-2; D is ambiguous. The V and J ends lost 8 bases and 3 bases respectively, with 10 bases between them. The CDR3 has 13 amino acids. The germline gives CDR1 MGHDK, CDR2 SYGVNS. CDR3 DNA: TGTGCCAGCGGTAGGGAACACACCGGGGAGCTGTTTTTT. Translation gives CASGREHTGELFF.

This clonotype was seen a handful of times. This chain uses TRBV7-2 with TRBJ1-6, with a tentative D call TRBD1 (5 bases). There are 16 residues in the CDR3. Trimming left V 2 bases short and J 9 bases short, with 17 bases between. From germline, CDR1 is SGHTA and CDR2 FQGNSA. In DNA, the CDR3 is TGTGCCAGCAGCTTAAGTCTTCGGCAGGGCGTTTCACCCCTCCACTTT. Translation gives CASSLSLRQGVSPLHF. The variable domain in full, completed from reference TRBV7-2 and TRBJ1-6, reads GAGVSQSPSNKVTEKGKDVELRCDPISGHTALYWYRQSLGQGLEFLIYFQGNSAPDKSGLPSDRFSAERTGGSVSTLTIQRTQQEDSAVYLCASSLSLRQGVSPLHFGNGTRLTVT.

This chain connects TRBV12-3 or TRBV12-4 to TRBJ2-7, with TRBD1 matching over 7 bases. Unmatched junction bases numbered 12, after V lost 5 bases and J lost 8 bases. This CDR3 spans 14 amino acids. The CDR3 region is CASSPDPTGTKQYF. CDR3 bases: TGTGCCAGCAGTCCCGACCCGACAGGGACGAAGCAGTACTTC.

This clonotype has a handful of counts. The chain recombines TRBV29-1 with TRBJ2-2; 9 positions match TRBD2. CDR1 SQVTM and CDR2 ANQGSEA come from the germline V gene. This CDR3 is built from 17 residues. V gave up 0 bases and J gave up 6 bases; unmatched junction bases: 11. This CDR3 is CSVEDAGERGVAGELFF. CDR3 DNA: TGCAGCGTTGAAGACGCCGGCGAGCGGGGGGTCGCCGGGGAGCTGTTTTTT.

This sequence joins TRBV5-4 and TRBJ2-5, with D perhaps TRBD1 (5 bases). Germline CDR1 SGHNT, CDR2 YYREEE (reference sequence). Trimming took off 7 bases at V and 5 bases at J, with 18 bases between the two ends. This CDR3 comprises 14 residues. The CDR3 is CASADHGQGETQYF. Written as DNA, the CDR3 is TGTGCCAGCGCCGATCATGGGCAGGGTGAGACCCAGTACTTC. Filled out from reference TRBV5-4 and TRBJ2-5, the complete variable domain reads ETGVTQSPTHLIKTRGQQVTLRCSSQSGHNTVSWYQQALGQGPQFIFQYYREEENGRGNFPPRFSGLQFPNYSSELNVNALELDDSALYLCASADHGQGETQYFGPGTRLLVL.

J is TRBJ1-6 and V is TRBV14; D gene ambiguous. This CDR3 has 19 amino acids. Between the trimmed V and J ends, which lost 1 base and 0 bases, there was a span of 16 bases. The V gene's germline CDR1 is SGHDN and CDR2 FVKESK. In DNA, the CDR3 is TGTGCCAGCAGCCAAGGAGTAACAGCCAAGAGCTCCTATAATTCACCCCTCCACTTT. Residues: CASSQGVTAKSSYNSPLHF. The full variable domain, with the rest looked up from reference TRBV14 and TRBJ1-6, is EAGVTQFPSHSVIEKGQTVTLRCDPISGHDNLYWYRRVMGKEIKFLLHFVKESKQDESGMPNNRFLAERTGGTYSTLKVQPAELEDSGVYFCASSQGVTAKSSYNSPLHFGNGTRLTVT.

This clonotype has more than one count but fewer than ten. This chain's CDR3 is CASSPTGTGNYNEQFF. CDR3 sequence (DNA): TGTGCCAGCAGTCCAACCGGGACCGGGAATTACAATGAGCAGTTCTTC. This chain links TRBV12-3 or TRBV12-4 with TRBJ2-1; TRBD1 or TRBD2 may be the D gene (5 bases each). V was shortened by 5 bases and J by 4 bases, with 18 bases between the two germline ends. The CDR3 is 16 amino acids.

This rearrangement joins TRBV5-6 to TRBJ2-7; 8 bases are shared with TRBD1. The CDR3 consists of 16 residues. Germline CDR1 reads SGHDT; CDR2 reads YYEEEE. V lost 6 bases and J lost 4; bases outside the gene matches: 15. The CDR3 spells CASTSTTGEVLYEQYF. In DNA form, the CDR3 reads TGTGCCAGCACCTCAACGACAGGGGAAGTGTTGTACGAGCAGTACTTC.

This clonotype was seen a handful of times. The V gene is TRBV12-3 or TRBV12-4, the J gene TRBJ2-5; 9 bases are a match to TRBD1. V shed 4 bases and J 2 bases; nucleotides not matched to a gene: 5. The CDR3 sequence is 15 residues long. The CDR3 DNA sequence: TGTGCCAGCAGTTCCCGGGACAGGGATCAAGAGACCCAGTACTTC. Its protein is CASSSRDRDQETQYF.